Listed here is a single T cell receptor (beta chain). Its antigen remains unknown. CDR3 size: 14 residues. The germline V and J ends were trimmed by 3 bases and 2 bases, with 11 bases remaining between them. Germline V gene data show CDR1 as DFQATT and CDR2 as SNEGSKA (reference sequence). Combining a sample-barcoded 5' primer with a J-beta primer mix, a second PCR ran for roughly 7 to 11 cycles. Researchers report that a template-switch adaptor with 12 random nucleotides tagged each cDNA molecule. From the 5' RACE reads, TCRdb called clonotypes with MiXCR, one entry per CDR3 protein. The sample holds around 870,000 distinct CDR3 sequences; roughly 26% are singletons and the top ten take 17%. Researchers isolated at least 6 million PBMCs per sample. The entry originates in a study of blood T cells in healthy people across ages. Findings of the study overall: In the absence of known donor CMV status, changes in expanded clonotypes were possibly confounded.

The clonotype originates from an elderly woman in good health. The chain links TRBV20-1 to TRBJ1-3; unclear D gene. The sequenced sample was blood. The CDR3 spells CSASKGEAGNTIYF. DNA of the CDR3: TGCAGTGCTAGTAAGGGAGAGGCTGGAAACACCATATATTTT.